Sequencing of this T cell receptor beta chain was carried out in a study of OX40 agonist ivuxolimab in advanced cancers. The wider study: Patients received the agonistic anti-OX40 (CD134) antibody ivuxolimab. Findings and limits, study-wide: Antigen specificity of clonally expanded peripheral T cells was not established.

Method: immunoSEQ multiplex PCR; TCRdb's copy keeps in-frame clones and lacks some. The sample has around 100,000 clones; around 90% are singletons. Worth noting for this clone: Its specificity is unknown.

The CDR3 length is 14 residues. CDR1 is SGHVS, CDR2 FQNEAQ, per germline. V was cut by 4 bases and J by 3 bases, with 13 bases left in between. The clonotype was recovered from an adult with an advanced solid tumor such as melanoma, head and neck, liver or kidney cancer. The source material was CD4+ or CD8+ T cells sorted from blood, sampled in a trial of the OX40 agonist ivuxolimab. The chain employs TRBV7-8 and TRBJ2-7, with a tentative D call TRBD1 (5 bases). The CDR3 DNA is TGTGCCAGCAGCTACCGGACAAGGAACTACGAGCAGTACTTC. It yields the protein CASSYRTRNYEQYF.